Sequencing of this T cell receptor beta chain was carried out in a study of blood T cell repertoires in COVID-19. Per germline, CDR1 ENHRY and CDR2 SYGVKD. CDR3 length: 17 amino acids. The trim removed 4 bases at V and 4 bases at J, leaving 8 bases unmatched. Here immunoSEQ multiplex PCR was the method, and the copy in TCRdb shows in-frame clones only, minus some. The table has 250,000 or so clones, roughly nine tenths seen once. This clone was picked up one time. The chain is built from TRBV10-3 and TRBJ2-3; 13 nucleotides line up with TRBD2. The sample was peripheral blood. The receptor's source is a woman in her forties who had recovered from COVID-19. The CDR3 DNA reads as TGTGCCATCAGTGGGACTAGCGGGAGTACGGGGGCAGATACGCAGTATTTT. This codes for CAISGTSGSTGADTQYF.